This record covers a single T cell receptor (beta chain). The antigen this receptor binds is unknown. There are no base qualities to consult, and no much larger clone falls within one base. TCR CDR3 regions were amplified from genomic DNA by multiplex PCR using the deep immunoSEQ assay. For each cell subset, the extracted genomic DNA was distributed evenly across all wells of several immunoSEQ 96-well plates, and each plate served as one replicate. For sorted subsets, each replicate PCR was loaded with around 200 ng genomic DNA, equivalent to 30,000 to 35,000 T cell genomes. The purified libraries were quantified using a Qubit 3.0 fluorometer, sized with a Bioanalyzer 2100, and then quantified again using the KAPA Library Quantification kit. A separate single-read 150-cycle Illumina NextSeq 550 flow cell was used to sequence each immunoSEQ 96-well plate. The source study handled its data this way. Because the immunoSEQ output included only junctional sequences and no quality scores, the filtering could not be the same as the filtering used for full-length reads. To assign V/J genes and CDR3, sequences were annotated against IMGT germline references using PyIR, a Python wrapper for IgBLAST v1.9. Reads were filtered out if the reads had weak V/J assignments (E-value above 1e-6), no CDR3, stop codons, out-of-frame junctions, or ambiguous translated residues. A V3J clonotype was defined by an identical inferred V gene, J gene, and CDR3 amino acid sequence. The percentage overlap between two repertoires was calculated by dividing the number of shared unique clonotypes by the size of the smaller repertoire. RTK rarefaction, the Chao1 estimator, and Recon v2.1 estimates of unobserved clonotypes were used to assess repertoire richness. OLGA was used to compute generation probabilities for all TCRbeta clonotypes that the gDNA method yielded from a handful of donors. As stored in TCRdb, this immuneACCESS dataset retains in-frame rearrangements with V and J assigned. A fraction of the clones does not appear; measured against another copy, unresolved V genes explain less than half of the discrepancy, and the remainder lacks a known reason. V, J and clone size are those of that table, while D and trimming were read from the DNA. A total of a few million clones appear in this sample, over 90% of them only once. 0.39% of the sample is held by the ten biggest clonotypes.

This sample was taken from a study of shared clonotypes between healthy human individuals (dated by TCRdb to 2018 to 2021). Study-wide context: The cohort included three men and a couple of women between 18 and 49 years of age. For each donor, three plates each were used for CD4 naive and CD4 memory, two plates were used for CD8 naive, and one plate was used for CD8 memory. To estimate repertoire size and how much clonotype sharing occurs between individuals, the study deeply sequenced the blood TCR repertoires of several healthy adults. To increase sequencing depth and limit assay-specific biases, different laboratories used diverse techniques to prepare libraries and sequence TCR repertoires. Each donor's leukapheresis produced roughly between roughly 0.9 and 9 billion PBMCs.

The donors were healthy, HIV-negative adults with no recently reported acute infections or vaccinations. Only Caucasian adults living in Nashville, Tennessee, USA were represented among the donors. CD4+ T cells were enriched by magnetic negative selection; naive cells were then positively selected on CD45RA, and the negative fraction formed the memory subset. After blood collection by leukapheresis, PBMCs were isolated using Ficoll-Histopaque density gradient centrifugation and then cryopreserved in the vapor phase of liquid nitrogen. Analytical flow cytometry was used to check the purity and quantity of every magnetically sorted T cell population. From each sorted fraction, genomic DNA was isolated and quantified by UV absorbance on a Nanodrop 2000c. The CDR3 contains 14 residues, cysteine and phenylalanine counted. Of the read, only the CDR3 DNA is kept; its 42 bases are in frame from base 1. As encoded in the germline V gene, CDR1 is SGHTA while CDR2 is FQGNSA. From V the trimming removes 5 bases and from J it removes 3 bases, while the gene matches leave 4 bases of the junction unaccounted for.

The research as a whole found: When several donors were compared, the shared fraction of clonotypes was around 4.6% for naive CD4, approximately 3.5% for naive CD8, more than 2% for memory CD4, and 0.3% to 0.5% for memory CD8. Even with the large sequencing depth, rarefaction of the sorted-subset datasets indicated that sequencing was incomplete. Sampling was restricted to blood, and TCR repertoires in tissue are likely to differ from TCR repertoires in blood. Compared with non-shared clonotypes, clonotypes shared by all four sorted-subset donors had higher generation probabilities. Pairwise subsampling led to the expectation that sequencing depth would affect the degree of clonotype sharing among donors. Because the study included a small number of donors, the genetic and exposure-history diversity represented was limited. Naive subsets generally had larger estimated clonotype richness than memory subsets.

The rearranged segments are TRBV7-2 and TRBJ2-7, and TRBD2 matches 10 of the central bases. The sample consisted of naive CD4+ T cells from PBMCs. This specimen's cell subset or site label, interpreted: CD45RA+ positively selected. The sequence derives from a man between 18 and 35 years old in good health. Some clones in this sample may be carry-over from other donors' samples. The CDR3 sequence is CASSPSGSRYEQYF. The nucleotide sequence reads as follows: TGTGCCAGCAGCCCTAGCGGGAGTCGCTACGAGCAGTACTTC.